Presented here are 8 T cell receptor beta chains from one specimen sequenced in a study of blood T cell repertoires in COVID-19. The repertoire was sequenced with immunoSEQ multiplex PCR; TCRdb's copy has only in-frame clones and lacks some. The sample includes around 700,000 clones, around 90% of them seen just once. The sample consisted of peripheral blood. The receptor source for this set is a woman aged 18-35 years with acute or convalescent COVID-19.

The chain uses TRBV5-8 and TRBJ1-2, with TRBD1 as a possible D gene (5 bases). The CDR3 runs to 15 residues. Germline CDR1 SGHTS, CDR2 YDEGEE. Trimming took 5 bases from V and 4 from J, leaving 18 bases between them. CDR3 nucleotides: TGTGCCAGCAGTTCCCCCCTCGCAGGGTCCTATGGCTACACCTTC. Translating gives CASSSPLAGSYGYTF.

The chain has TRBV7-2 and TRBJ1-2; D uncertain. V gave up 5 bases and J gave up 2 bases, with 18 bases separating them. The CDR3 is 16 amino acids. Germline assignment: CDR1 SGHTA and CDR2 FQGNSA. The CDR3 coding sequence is TGTGCCAGCAGCCCTTCGGGTTCGCCCATCAACTATGGCTACACCTTC. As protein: CASSPSGSPINYGYTF.

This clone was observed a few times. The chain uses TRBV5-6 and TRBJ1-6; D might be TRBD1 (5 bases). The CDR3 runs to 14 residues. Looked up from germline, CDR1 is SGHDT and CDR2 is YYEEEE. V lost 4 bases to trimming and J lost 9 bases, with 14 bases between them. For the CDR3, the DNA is TGTGCCAGCAGCGCGACGGGGGGAAGTTCACCCCTCCACTTT. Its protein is CASSATGGSSPLHF.

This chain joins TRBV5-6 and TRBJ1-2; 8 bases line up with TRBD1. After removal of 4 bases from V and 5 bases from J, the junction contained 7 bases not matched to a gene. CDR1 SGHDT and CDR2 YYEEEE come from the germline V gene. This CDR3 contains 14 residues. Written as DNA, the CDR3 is TGTGCCAGCAGCCCACCGACAGGGGATTATGGCTACACCTTC. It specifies CASSPPTGDYGYTF.

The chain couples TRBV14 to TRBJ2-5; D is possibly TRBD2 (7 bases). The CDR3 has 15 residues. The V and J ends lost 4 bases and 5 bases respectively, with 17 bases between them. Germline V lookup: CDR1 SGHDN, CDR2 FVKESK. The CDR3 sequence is CASSLRGGMMETQYF. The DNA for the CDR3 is TGTGCCAGCAGCCTGAGGGGGGGCATGATGGAGACCCAGTACTTC.

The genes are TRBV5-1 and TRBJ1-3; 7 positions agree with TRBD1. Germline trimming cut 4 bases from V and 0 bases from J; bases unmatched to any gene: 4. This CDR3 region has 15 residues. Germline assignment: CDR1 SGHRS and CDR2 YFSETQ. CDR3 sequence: CASSEDRLSGNTIYF. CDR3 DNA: TGCGCCAGCAGCGAGGACAGGCTCTCTGGAAACACCATATATTTT. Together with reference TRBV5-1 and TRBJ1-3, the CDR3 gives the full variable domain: KAGVTQTPRYLIKTRGQQVTLSCSPISGHRSVSWYQQTPGQGLQFLFEYFSETQRNKGNFPGRFSGRQFSNSRSEMNVSTLELGDSALYLCASSEDRLSGNTIYFGEGSWLTVV.

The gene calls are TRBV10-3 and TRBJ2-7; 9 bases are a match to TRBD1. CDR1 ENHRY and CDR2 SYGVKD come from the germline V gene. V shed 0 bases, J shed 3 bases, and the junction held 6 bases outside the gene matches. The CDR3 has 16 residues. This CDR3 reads CAISESAGDRVYEQYF. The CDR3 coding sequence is TGTGCCATCAGTGAGTCTGCGGGGGACAGGGTCTACGAGCAGTACTTC.

DNA of the CDR3: TGTGCCAGCAGCGTAGATGGCGGGGGGCGAGGCTACACCTTC. Translated: CASSVDGGGRGYTF. The chain links TRBV9 to TRBJ1-2; tentatively, D is TRBD1 (6 bases). The germline gives CDR1 SGDLS, CDR2 YYNGEE. CDR3 length equals 14 residues. V dropped 0 bases and J dropped 8 bases, with 14 bases sitting between them.